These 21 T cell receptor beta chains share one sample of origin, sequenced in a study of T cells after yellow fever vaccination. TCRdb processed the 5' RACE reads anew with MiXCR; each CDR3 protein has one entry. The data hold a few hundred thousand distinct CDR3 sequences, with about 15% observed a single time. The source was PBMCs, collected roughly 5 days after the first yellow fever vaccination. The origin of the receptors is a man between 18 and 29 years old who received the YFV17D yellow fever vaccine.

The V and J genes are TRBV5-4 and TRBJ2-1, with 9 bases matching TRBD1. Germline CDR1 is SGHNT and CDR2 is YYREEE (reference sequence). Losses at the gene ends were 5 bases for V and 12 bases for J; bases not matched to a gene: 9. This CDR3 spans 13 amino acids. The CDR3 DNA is TGTGCCAGCAGAACGGACAGGGGATTCGGGCAGTTCTTC. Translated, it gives CASRTDRGFGQFF.

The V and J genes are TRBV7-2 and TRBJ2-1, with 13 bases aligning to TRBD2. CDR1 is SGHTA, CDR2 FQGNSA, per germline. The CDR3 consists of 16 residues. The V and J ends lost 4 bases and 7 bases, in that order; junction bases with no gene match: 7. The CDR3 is CASSSKALAGGNEQFF. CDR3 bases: TGTGCCAGCAGCTCCAAGGCACTAGCGGGGGGGAATGAGCAGTTCTTC.

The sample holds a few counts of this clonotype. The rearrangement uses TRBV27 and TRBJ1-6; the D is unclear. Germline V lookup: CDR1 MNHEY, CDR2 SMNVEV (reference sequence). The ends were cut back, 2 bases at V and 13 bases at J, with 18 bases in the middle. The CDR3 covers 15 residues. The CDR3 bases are TGTGCCAGCAGTTTAACCCCATCGCAGACGTGGCCCCTCCACTTT. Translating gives CASSLTPSQTWPLHF.

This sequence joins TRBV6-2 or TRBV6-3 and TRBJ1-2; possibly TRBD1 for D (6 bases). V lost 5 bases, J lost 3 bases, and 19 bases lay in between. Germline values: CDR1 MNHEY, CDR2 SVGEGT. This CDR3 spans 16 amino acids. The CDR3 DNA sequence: TGTGCCAGCAGTCCGGACAGCGAAGTAGGGTACTATGGCTACACCTTC. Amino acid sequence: CASSPDSEVGYYGYTF.

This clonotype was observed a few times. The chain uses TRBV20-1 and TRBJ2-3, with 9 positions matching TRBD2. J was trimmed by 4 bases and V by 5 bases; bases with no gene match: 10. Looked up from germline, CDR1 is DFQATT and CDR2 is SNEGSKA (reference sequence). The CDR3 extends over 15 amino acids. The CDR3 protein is CSARRGGGPPDTQYF. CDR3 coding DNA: TGCAGTGCTCGGCGGGGGGGGGGGCCCCCAGATACGCAGTATTTT.

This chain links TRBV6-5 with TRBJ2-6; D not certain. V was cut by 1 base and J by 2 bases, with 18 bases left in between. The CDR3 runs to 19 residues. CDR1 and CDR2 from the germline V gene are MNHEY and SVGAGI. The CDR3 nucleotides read TGTGCCAGCAGTTACTACCGCTCCCCTCGGAGCCCTGGGGCCAACGTCCTGACTTTC. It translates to CASSYYRSPRSPGANVLTF.

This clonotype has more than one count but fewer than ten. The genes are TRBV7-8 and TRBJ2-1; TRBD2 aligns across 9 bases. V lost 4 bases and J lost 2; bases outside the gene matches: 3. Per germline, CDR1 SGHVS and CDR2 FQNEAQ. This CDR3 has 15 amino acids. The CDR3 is CASSSERGAYNEQFF. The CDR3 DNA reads TGTGCCAGCAGCTCTGAGCGGGGGGCCTACAATGAGCAGTTCTTC.

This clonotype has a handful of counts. As DNA, the CDR3 is TGTGCCAGCTCACAAGCCCGCTCTGGGGCCAACGTCCTGACTTTC. Translated, it gives CASSQARSGANVLTF. The rearrangement uses TRBV18 and TRBJ2-6; D not certain. This CDR3 has 15 residues. Looked up from germline, CDR1 is KGHSH and CDR2 is LQKENI. The V end lost 4 bases, the J end lost 0 bases, and 7 bases lay between the germline ends.

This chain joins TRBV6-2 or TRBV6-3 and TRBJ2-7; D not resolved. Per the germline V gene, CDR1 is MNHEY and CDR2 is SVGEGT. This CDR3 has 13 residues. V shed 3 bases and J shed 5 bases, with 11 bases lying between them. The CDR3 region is CASSYHHRHEQYV. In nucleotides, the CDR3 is TGTGCCAGCAGTTATCACCACCGCCACGAGCAGTACGTC.

The CDR3 coding sequence is TGCAGCGTTGATACAGGAGCCCTCTTCCGACGAACTGAAGCTTTCTTT. Translation gives CSVDTGALFRRTEAFF. The chain has TRBV29-1 and TRBJ1-1, with D possibly TRBD1 on 5 matching bases. CDR3 length equals 16 residues. The V end lost 3 bases, the J end lost 5 bases, and 22 bases lay between the germline ends. Germline V gene lookup returns CDR1 SQVTM and CDR2 ANQGSEA.

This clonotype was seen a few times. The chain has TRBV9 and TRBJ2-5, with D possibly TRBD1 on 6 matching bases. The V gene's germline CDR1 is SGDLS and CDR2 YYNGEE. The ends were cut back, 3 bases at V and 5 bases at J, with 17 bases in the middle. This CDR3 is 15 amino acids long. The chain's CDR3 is CASSAREGVGETQYF. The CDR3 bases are TGTGCCAGCAGCGCGCGTGAGGGGGTCGGGGAGACCCAGTACTTC.

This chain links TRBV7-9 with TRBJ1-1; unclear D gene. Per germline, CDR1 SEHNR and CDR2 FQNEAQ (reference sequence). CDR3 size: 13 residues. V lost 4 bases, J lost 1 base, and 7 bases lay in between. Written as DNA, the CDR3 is TGTGCCAGCAGCTACACAAGGAACACTGAAGCTTTCTTT. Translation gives CASSYTRNTEAFF.

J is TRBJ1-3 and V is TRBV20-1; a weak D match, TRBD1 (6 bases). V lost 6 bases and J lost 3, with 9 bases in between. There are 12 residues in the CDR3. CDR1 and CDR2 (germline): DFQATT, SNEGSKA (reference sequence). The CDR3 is CSAGGDGNTIYF. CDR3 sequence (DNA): TGCAGTGCGGGGGGCGATGGAAACACCATATATTTT.

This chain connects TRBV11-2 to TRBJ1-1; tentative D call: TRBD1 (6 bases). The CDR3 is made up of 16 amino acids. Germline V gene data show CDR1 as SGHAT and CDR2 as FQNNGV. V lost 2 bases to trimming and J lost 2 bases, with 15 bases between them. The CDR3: CASSLPPRGPNTEAFF. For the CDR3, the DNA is TGTGCCAGCAGCTTACCCCCCCGGGGGCCTAACACTGAAGCTTTCTTT.

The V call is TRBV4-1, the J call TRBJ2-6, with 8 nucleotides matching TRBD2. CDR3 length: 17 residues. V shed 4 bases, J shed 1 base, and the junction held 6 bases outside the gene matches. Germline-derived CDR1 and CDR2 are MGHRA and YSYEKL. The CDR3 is CASSRSGRGSGANVLTF. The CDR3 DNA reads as TGCGCCAGCAGCCGATCCGGGAGGGGGTCTGGGGCCAACGTCCTGACTTTC.

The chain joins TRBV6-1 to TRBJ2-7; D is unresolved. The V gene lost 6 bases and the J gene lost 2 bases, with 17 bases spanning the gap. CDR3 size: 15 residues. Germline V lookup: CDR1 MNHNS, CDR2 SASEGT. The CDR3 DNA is TGTGCCAGCAGGAACGGGCGGCAGGTAGCCTACGAGCAGTACTTC. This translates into CASRNGRQVAYEQYF.

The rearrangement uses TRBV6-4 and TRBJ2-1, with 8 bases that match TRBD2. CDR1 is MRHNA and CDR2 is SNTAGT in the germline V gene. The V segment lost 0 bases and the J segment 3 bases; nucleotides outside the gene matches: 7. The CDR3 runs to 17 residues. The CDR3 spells CASSDSSGRGDYNEQFF. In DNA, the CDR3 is TGTGCCAGCAGTGACTCAAGCGGGCGGGGGGACTACAATGAGCAGTTCTTC.

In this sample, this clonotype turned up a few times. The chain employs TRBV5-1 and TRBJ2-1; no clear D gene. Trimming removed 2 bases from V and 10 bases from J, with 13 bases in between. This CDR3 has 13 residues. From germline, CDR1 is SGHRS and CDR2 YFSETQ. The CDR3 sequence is CASSFALPGEQFF. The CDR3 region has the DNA TGCGCCAGCAGCTTCGCCCTCCCCGGAGAGCAGTTCTTC.

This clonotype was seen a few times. The CDR3 DNA reads TGTGCCAGCAGCCAAGATAAGGACACCATATATTTT. It is translated as CASSQDKDTIYF. The chain links TRBV3-1 to TRBJ1-3; D ambiguous. The V end was cut by 0 bases, the J end by 8 bases, with 5 bases between. The CDR3 contains 12 residues. Germline V gene lookup returns CDR1 LGHDT and CDR2 YNNKEL (reference sequence).

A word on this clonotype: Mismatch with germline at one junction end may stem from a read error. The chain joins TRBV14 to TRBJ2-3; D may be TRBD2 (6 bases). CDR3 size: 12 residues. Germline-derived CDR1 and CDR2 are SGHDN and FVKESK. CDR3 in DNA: TGTACCAGCAGCCAAGCGGGAGATACGCAGTATTTT. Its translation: CTSSQAGDTQYF.

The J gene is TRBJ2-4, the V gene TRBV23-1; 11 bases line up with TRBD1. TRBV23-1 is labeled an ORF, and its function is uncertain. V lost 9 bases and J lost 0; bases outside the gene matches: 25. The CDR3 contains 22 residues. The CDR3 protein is CARGDPDRGRSLGSLAKNIQYF. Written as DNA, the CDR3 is TGCGCCAGAGGGGACCCGGACAGGGGGCGCTCCCTGGGTTCCCTAGCCAAAAACATTCAGTACTTC.